A selection of T cell receptor beta chains follows, all from one sample in a study of technical replicates of blood from four donors. Clones were sequenced by immunoSEQ multiplex PCR, and TCRdb holds only the in-frame ones, with some missing. The sample shows about 81,000 clones, 90% to 97% of them seen only once. Sequencing was carried out using T cells isolated from PBMCs. These receptors were taken from a human donor in good health. The CDR3 runs from the conserved cysteine through the conserved F or W. The D gene is left open where the match is weak. Some rows mark clone size as missing; the rest say once, few, many or name a class of expanded clone.

j_call,cdr3_length,clone_size,v_call,d_call,cdr3_nt,cdr3_aa
TRBJ1-4,13,-,TRBV15,-,TGTGCCTCCGGCCGGGGATTAAATGAAAAACTGTTTTTT,CASGRGLNEKLFF
TRBJ2-1,15,-,TRBV4-3,-,TGCGCCAGCAGCCAAGAGGCAGGGGCCTACAATGAGCAGTTCTTC,CASSQEAGAYNEQFF
TRBJ1-1,14,once,TRBV10-3,-,TGTGCCACCGCGGTTGGGGCAGGGAACACTGAAGCTTTCTTT,CATAVGAGNTEAFF
TRBJ1-4,15,-,TRBV9,-,TGTGCCAGCAGCGCCTCACAGGGAATAAATGAAAAACTGTTTTTT,CASSASQGINEKLFF
TRBJ2-2,15,once,TRBV19,-,TGTGCCAGTAGTACCCTACGACGGGACACCGGGGAGCTGTTTTTT,CASSTLRRDTGELFF
TRBJ2-3,15,-,TRBV7-3,TRBD2,TGTGCCAGCGGTAGCGGGAGGGAAACCACAGATGCGCAGTATTTT,CASGSGRETTDAQYF
TRBJ2-2,12,once,TRBV9,-,TGTGCCAGCAGCGCCCAGTGGGGGGAGCTGTTTTTT,CASSAQWGELFF
TRBJ2-6,15,-,TRBV29-1,TRBD1,TGCAGCGTTGCAAACAGGGGATCAGGGGCCAACGTCCTGACTTTC,CSVANRGSGANVLTF
TRBJ2-3,14,-,TRBV7-3,-,TGTGCCAGCAGCTTAACTGTGGCTACAGATACGCAGTATTTT,CASSLTVATDTQYF
TRBJ2-3,15,-,TRBV5-1,-,TGCGCCAGCAGCTTGGAGAGCGGGAGCACAGATACGCAGTATTTT,CASSLESGSTDTQYF
TRBJ1-1,18,-,TRBV15,-,TGTGCCACCAGCAGAGATGGTCTTGGGGAGGTTTCGTTAACTGAAGCTTTCTTT,CATSRDGLGEVSLTEAFF
TRBJ2-7,13,-,TRBV7-9,-,TGTGCCAGCAGGGGAACAGGGCGATACGAGCAGTACTTC,CASRGTGRYEQYF
TRBJ1-5,14,-,TRBV6-5,-,TGTGCCAGCAGTTACGGGGGCAGGGACCAGCCCCAGCATTTT,CASSYGGRDQPQHF
TRBJ2-1,14,-,TRBV11-1,-,TGTGCCAGCAGCTTCACTAGTGAGGGCAATGAGCAGTTCTTC,CASSFTSEGNEQFF
TRBJ1-5,14,-,TRBV2,TRBD1,TGTGCCAGCTTGGGGGACAGGGCTAATCAGCCCCAGCATTTT,CASLGDRANQPQHF
TRBJ2-1,15,once,TRBV27,TRBD2,TGTGCCAGCAGTTTAGGGCGGGAGAATGGAGGTGAGCAGTTCTTC,CASSLGRENGGEQFF
TRBJ1-2,16,-,TRBV14,-,TGTGCCAGCAGCCAAGATCTAGCCGGTGGTAACTATGGCTACACCTTC,CASSQDLAGGNYGYTF
TRBJ1-1,12,-,TRBV27,TRBD1,TGTGCCAGCAGTTTTGACAGGGGGCCGGCTTTCTTT,CASSFDRGPAFF
TRBJ2-2,15,-,TRBV7-9,-,TGTGCCAGCAGCTTAGAAACGGGGAGTACCGGGGAGCTGTTTTTT,CASSLETGSTGELFF
TRBJ1-1,11,-,TRBV25-1,-,TGTGCCAGCAGCGCCACAGCAAGGGCTTTCTTT,CASSATARAFF
TRBJ2-1,18,-,TRBV4-1,TRBD2,TGCGCCAGCAGCTCAAGACGACTGTGGGGGAGGGAGGGCATTGAGCAGTTCTTC,CASSSRRLWGREGIEQFF
TRBJ2-7,14,once,TRBV27,TRBD2,TGTGCCAGCAGTTTCGCGGGAGGGCCTCGCGAGCAGTACTTC,CASSFAGGPREQYF
TRBJ2-3,13,-,TRBV5-1,TRBD2,TGCGCCAGCAAGGCTAGCGGGAGCAATACGCAGTATTTT,CASKASGSNTQYF
TRBJ2-6,13,-,TRBV29-1,-,TGCAGCGTAGTGAGCTCTGGGGCCAACGTCCTGACTTTC,CSVVSSGANVLTF
TRBJ2-3,15,-,TRBV10-3,-,TGTGCCATCAGTGAGTCTAGTGGGGCGGCAGATACGCAGTATTTT,CAISESSGAADTQYF
TRBJ2-2,14,-,TRBV5-1,TRBD2,TGCGCCAGCAGCTTGGTTCTAGCGGACGGGGAGCTGTTTTTT,CASSLVLADGELFF
TRBJ2-3,11,-,TRBV7-8,-,TGTGCCAGCAGCTCGGCAGATACGCAGTATTTT,CASSSADTQYF
TRBJ1-2,13,-,TRBV7-9,-,TGTGCCAGCAGCTCAGAGTGGGGGCTCGGCTACACCTTC,CASSSEWGLGYTF
TRBJ2-3,16,-,TRBV2,TRBD2,TGTGCCAGCAGCGCTAGCGGGAGATTCCTGGCAGATACGCAGTATTTT,CASSASGRFLADTQYF